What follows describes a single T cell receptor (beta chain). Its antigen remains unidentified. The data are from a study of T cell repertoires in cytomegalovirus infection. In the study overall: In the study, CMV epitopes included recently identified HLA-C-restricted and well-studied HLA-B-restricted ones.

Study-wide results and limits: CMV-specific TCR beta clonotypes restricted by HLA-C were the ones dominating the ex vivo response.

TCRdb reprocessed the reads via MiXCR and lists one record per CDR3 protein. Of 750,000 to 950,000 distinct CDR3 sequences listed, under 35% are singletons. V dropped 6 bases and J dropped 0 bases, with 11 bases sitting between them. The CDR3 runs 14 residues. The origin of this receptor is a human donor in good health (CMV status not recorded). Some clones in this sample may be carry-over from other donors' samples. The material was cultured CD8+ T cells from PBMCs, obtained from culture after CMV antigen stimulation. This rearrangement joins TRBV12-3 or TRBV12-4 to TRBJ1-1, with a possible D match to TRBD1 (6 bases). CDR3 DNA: TGTGCCAGCAGCGACAGGAAGATGAACACTGAAGCTTTCTTT. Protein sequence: CASSDRKMNTEAFF.